Below, 26 T cell receptor beta chains from the same sample are listed, as sequenced in a study of memory CD8 T cells in hepatitis C reinfection. Here immunoSEQ multiplex PCR was the method, and the copy in TCRdb shows in-frame clones only, minus some. The data show approximately 46,000 clones, about 91% seen once. The time point is: late/post reinfection, 12 to 24 weeks after detection. TCR sequencing was done directly ex vivo on sorted cells, without expansion in vitro. The sample taken for sequencing was naive CD8+ T cells sorted from blood. These receptors were obtained from a man aged 18 to 30 with hepatitis C virus infection.

The chain carries TRBV9 and TRBJ2-1; 14 nucleotides align to TRBD2. This CDR3 has 16 amino acids. Trimming removed 3 bases from V and 8 bases from J; junction bases left unmatched: 7. Germline loops: CDR1 SGDLS, CDR2 YYNGEE. The CDR3 DNA sequence: TGTGCCAGCAGCGAGGGGACTAGCGGGAGTTGGGATGAGCAGTTCTTC. Translation: CASSEGTSGSWDEQFF. Based on the CDR3 plus reference TRBV9 and TRBJ2-1, the full variable domain is DSGVTQTPKHLITATGQRVTLRCSPRSGDLSVYWYQQSLDQGLQFLIQYYNGEERAKGNILERFSAQQFPDLHSELNLSSLELGDSALYFCASSEGTSGSWDEQFFGPGTRLTVL.

This clone was recorded a few times. This chain links TRBV4-3 with TRBJ1-1, with no clear D. CDR1 LGHNA and CDR2 YSLEER come from the germline V gene. V gave up 1 base and J gave up 0 bases, with 9 bases separating them. The CDR3 is 15 amino acids. CDR3 sequence (DNA): TGCGCCAGCAGCCAAGGGACTGCAATGAACACTGAAGCTTTCTTT. Amino acid sequence: CASSQGTAMNTEAFF.

This clone was observed a handful of times. This rearrangement joins TRBV5-1 to TRBJ1-1, with D unclear. Trimming removed 4 bases from V and 1 base from J, with 14 bases in between. CDR1 and CDR2 from the germline V gene are SGHRS and YFSETQ. CDR3 length equals 15 residues. The CDR3 DNA is TGCGCCAGCAGCCAACCAGGCACACAGAACACTGAAGCTTTCTTT. It encodes CASSQPGTQNTEAFF.

The chain recombines TRBV27 with TRBJ2-1; 10 bases align to TRBD1. The CDR3 spans 15 residues. Trimming took 4 bases from V and 3 from J; bases not matched to a gene: 3. Germline assignment: CDR1 MNHEY and CDR2 SMNVEV (reference sequence). The CDR3 loop is CASSSGTGVYNEQFF. The CDR3 coding sequence is TGTGCCAGCAGTTCCGGGACAGGGGTCTACAATGAGCAGTTCTTC.

The rearrangement uses TRBV2 and TRBJ2-2, with TRBD1 matching 8 bases. CDR1 is SNHLY and CDR2 is FYNNEI in the germline V gene. V trimming: 5 bases; J trimming: 0 bases; junction bases outside the gene matches: 5. The CDR3 covers 16 residues. The CDR3 reads CASSPGQASNTGELFF. For the CDR3, the DNA is TGTGCCAGCAGTCCGGGACAGGCTTCGAACACCGGGGAGCTGTTTTTT.

V and J are TRBV7-2 and TRBJ2-7, with TRBD1 matching 7 bases. Germline V gene lookup returns CDR1 SGHTA and CDR2 FQGNSA. After removal of 2 bases from V and 3 bases from J, the junction contained 4 bases not matched to a gene. CDR3 length: 14 amino acids. CDR3 sequence reads: CASSLSRDSYEQYF. The CDR3 nucleotides read TGTGCCAGCAGCTTATCCCGGGACAGCTACGAGCAGTACTTC.

The rearrangement uses TRBV7-9 and TRBJ2-7, with D perhaps TRBD1 (6 bases). The CDR3 is 14 residues long. The germline gives CDR1 SEHNR, CDR2 FQNEAQ (reference sequence). Deletions cut 1 base from V and 6 bases from J, with 13 bases between. The CDR3 DNA reads as TGTGCCAGCAGCTTAGACAGGGCGCCTGGCGAGCAGTACTTC. It translates to CASSLDRAPGEQYF.

The chain couples TRBV2 to TRBJ2-7; 10 bases agree with TRBD2. Germline V gene lookup returns CDR1 SNHLY and CDR2 FYNNEI. The CDR3 consists of 13 residues. CDR3 DNA sequence: TGTGCCAGCAGTCCCGGGACTAGCGTCTATATCATTGTG. This translates into CASSPGTSVYIIV.

V is TRBV4-1 and J is TRBJ2-7, with D unclear. The ends were cut back, 3 bases at V and 1 base at J, with 10 bases in the middle. From germline, CDR1 is MGHRA and CDR2 YSYEKL. This CDR3 contains 14 residues. The CDR3 DNA sequence: TGCGCCAGCAGCCATCCGACTGCATCCTACGAGCAGTACTTC. It specifies CASSHPTASYEQYF.

This clone appeared a single time. The chain carries TRBV7-9 and TRBJ1-2; tentatively, D is TRBD1 (5 bases). Trimming took 3 bases from V and 3 from J, leaving 11 bases between them. This CDR3 is 14 amino acids long. Germline-derived CDR1 and CDR2 are SEHNR and FQNEAQ (reference sequence). The CDR3 coding sequence is TGTGCCAGCAGCTTTAATGTAGGGGACTATGGCTACACCTTC. Its translation is CASSFNVGDYGYTF.

The genes are TRBV5-6 and TRBJ2-5; 8 positions match TRBD2. The CDR3 totals 16 residues. The V gene's germline CDR1 is SGHDT and CDR2 YYEEEE. J lost 4 bases, V lost 4 bases, and 12 bases had no gene match. The CDR3 DNA follows: TGTGCCAGCAGCCCGACTTGGGCCCGGGGGGGAGAGACCCAGTACTTC. It is translated as CASSPTWARGGETQYF.

The chain carries TRBV28 and TRBJ1-6, with D hard to call. There are 15 residues in the CDR3. Germline V gives CDR1 MDHEN, CDR2 SYDVKM. The ends were cut back, 5 bases at V and 5 bases at J, with 13 bases in the middle. The CDR3: CASSIRVIDNSPLHF. The CDR3, as DNA: TGTGCCAGCAGTATCCGGGTCATCGATAATTCACCCCTCCACTTT.

The chain is built from TRBV6-1 and TRBJ1-1, with D maybe TRBD1 (5 bases). Trimming stripped 7 bases from V and 4 bases from J, with 10 bases between. Germline V gene lookup returns CDR1 MNHNS and CDR2 SASEGT. The length of the CDR3 is 12 residues. CDR3 loop: CASIIGGTEAFF. The CDR3 DNA reads as TGTGCCAGCATTATCGGGGGCACTGAAGCTTTCTTT.

Notes on this clone: Other DNA sequences in the sample encode the same CDR3. V gene TRBV7-9 combines with J gene TRBJ2-5; 8 bases are a match to TRBD2. The V gene's germline CDR1 is SEHNR and CDR2 FQNEAQ (reference sequence). The J segment lost 4 bases and the V segment lost 5 bases, leaving 9 bases of the junction unmatched. CDR3 length: 15 residues. As DNA, the CDR3 is TGTGCCAGCAGCCCTCCGGCGGGGGGAAGAGAGACCCAGTACTTC. This sequence encodes CASSPPAGGRETQYF.

The V gene is TRBV5-1, the J gene TRBJ2-5; D is perhaps TRBD2 (6 bases). The germline CDR1 and CDR2 sequences are SGHRS and YFSETQ. This CDR3 is built from 13 residues. V lost 4 bases, J lost 3 bases, and 10 bases lay in between. The CDR3 reads CASSPGLEETQYF. In nucleotides, the CDR3 is TGCGCCAGCAGCCCGGGACTGGAAGAGACCCAGTACTTC.

This clone was observed once. V usage is TRBV7-8 and J usage is TRBJ1-4; TRBD1 aligns across 8 bases. The junction had 9 bases not matched to a gene; V was cut back by 5 bases and J by 7 bases. The length of the CDR3 is 15 residues. Looked up from germline, CDR1 is SGHVS and CDR2 is FQNEAQ. DNA of the CDR3: TGTGCCAGCAGCACGGGTGGGACAGGTTTTGAAAAACTGTTTTTT. Protein product: CASSTGGTGFEKLFF.

In its sample, this clone was seen once. This chain connects TRBV27 to TRBJ2-7, with 10 bases lining up with TRBD1. CDR1 and CDR2 (germline): MNHEY, SMNVEV (reference sequence). Germline trimming cut 6 bases from V and 4 bases from J; bases unmatched to any gene: 12. This CDR3 contains 16 residues. CDR3 amino acids: CASRHTGTGASYEQYF. The CDR3 DNA sequence: TGTGCCAGCAGACATACCGGGACAGGGGCCTCGTACGAGCAGTACTTC.

The chain has TRBV19 and TRBJ2-2; the match to TRBD2 covers 14 bases. CDR3 length: 15 amino acids. Per the germline V gene, CDR1 is LNHDA and CDR2 is SQIVND (reference sequence). J was trimmed by 7 bases and V by 8 bases; bases with no gene match: 6. The DNA for the CDR3 is TGTGCCAGTCGACTAGCGGGAGGGAGGAGCGGGGAGCTGTTTTTT. It yields the protein CASRLAGGRSGELFF.

V and J are TRBV7-6 and TRBJ1-6; weak D call: TRBD1 (6 bases). The V end was cut by 5 bases, the J end by 7 bases, with 21 bases between. CDR1 SGHVS and CDR2 FNYEAQ come from the germline V gene. The CDR3 contains 17 residues. The CDR3 spells CASSTSLRGTPNSPLHF. CDR3 DNA sequence: TGTGCCAGCAGCACCTCCCTAAGAGGGACACCGAATTCACCCCTCCACTTT.

The sample holds a few counts of this clone. The chain is built from TRBV21-1 and TRBJ1-1. TRBV21-1 is a recognized pseudogene. CDR3 length: 13 residues. CDR3 residues: CASRPGGPTEAFF. Written as DNA, the CDR3 is TGTGCCAGCAGGCCCGGGGGGCCCACTGAAGCTTTCTTT.

The chain employs TRBV28 and TRBJ2-7; D perhaps matches TRBD1 (5 bases). Germline loops: CDR1 MDHEN, CDR2 SYDVKM. V dropped 3 bases and J dropped 6 bases, with 12 bases sitting between them. The CDR3 totals 13 residues. The CDR3 loop reads CASSFKGNVEQYV. CDR3 coding DNA: TGTGCCAGCAGTTTCAAGGGGAATGTCGAGCAGTACGTC.

In nucleotides, the CDR3 is TGTGCCAGCAGCTTAGTGGGCCAGGGGTTTGGCGAGCAGTACTTC. Its translation is CASSLVGQGFGEQYF. The chain has TRBV7-9 and TRBJ2-7; TRBD1 is a possible D gene (6 bases). This CDR3 region has 15 residues. Germline values: CDR1 SEHNR, CDR2 FQNEAQ (reference sequence). Trimming shortened V by 1 base and J by 6 bases, and 16 bases separated the two germline ends.

J is TRBJ1-3 and V is TRBV4-3, with 7 bases fitting TRBD1. V was clipped by 3 bases and J by 0 bases; unmatched bases: 5. This CDR3 comprises 16 residues. Germline V CDR1 and CDR2: LGHNA, YSLEER. The CDR3 loop is CASSHRQGNSGNTIYF. The DNA for the CDR3 is TGCGCCAGCAGCCATCGACAGGGCAACTCTGGAAACACCATATATTTT.

The genes are TRBV9 and TRBJ1-2; 8 bases match TRBD1. The V segment lost 2 bases and the J segment 10 bases; nucleotides outside the gene matches: 4. The germline V gene encodes CDR1 SGDLS and CDR2 YYNGEE. CDR3 size: 12 residues. CDR3 amino acids: CASSVGTGVYTF. CDR3 in DNA: TGTGCCAGCAGCGTGGGGACAGGTGTCTACACCTTC.

The chain has TRBV28 and TRBJ2-1; a possible D gene is TRBD2 (5 bases). Trimming stripped 3 bases from V and 3 bases from J, with 12 bases between. The germline V gene encodes CDR1 MDHEN and CDR2 SYDVKM. CDR3 size: 15 residues. The CDR3 loop reads CASSFRGTGYNEQFF. CDR3 nucleotides: TGTGCCAGCAGTTTCCGGGGTACTGGCTACAATGAGCAGTTCTTC.

V is TRBV7-9 and J is TRBJ1-6; 11 bases map to TRBD1. The germline V gene encodes CDR1 SEHNR and CDR2 FQNEAQ (reference sequence). The junction had 3 bases not matched to a gene; V was cut back by 5 bases and J by 9 bases. The CDR3 runs 14 residues. CDR3 in amino acids: CASSGTGGASPLHF. The CDR3 region has the DNA TGTGCCAGCAGCGGGACAGGGGGGGCTTCACCCCTCCACTTT.